Described below is a single TCR beta chain sequence and its context. TCRdb's table, derived via immunoSEQ multiplex PCR, lists solely in-frame clones and lacks some. The sample lists about 38,000 clones; nearly 90% were seen once. CDR3 length: 14 amino acids. Per the germline V gene, CDR1 is MNHEY and CDR2 is SMNVEV (reference sequence). Between the trimmed V and J ends, which lost 4 bases and 5 bases, there was a span of 11 bases. This sample is drawn from a study of T cell changes during pregnancy in multiple sclerosis. This TCR was recovered from a female donor with multiple sclerosis, enrolled in a pregnancy study. This material consisted of CD4+ T cells from peripheral blood mononuclear cells, taken in the second trimester of pregnancy. This chain connects TRBV27 to TRBJ2-2; D is possibly TRBD1 (6 bases). The DNA of the CDR3 is TGTGCCAGCAGTTCCAGAGGGGGAACCGGGGAGCTGTTTTTT. Translating it yields CASSSRGGTGELFF.